This TCR beta chain derives from a study of CD4+ T cells in melanoma. Findings and caveats of the study: Reportedly, melanoma neoantigen-specific CD4+ T cells showed varied differentiation states. A reported correlation linked neoantigen-specific CD4+ T cells to CD8+, macrophage and B cell function.

Notes on this clone: The antigen is undetermined.

Using immunoSEQ multiplex PCR, the repertoire was profiled, and TCRdb retains in-frame clones only, with some absent. The sample yields about 140,000 clones, about 93% seen once. This CDR3 is 16 amino acids long. Germline CDR1 and CDR2: SGHTA and FQGTGA. V was clipped by 5 bases and J by 0 bases; unmatched bases: 7. This chain links TRBV7-3 with TRBJ2-3; 8 bases map to TRBD1. The source of this sequence is a human donor with melanoma. The CDR3 protein is CASSQSGGSSTDTQYF. Written as DNA, the CDR3 is TGTGCCAGCAGCCAATCAGGGGGCTCTAGCACAGATACGCAGTATTTT. Combining the CDR3 with reference TRBV7-3 and TRBJ2-3 gives the whole variable domain GAGVSQTPSNKVTEKGKYVELRCDPISGHTALYWYRQSLGQGPEFLIYFQGTGAADDSGLPNDRFFAVRPEGSVSTLKIQRTERGDSAVYLCASSQSGGSSTDTQYFGPGTRLTVL.